Included here is one T cell receptor beta chain sequence, with context. The protocol was immunoSEQ multiplex PCR, while the TCRdb copy is restricted to in-frame clones and leaves out a portion. In the table there are more than 45,000 clones, approximately 79% of which are singletons. The entry originates in a study of OX40 agonist ivuxolimab in advanced cancers. Study context: Given to patients was ivuxolimab, an agonistic anti-OX40 (CD134) antibody. Patients were dosed intravenously with ivuxolimab at 0.01 to 10 mg/kg every 2 weeks. Patients assigned to dose escalation were diagnosed with hepatocellular carcinoma, melanoma, renal cell or head and neck cancer.

Germline CDR1 SGHRS, CDR2 YFSETQ. With 3 bases removed from V and 3 bases from J, the gap between germline ends came to 16 bases. This CDR3 has 15 residues. Peripheral blood came from all dose cohorts at three timepoints. The sample in question was CD4+ or CD8+ T cells sorted from blood, obtained in a trial of the OX40 agonist ivuxolimab. V gene TRBV5-1 combines with J gene TRBJ2-7; D perhaps matches TRBD1 (6 bases). The TCR comes from an adult with an advanced solid tumor such as melanoma, head and neck, liver or kidney cancer. In nucleotides, the CDR3 is TGCGCCAGCAGCTGGGACACTGGGGGTCACTACGAGCAGTACTTC. Protein sequence: CASSWDTGGHYEQYF.